This is a list of T cell receptor beta chains from one sample in a study of T cell responses to AZD1222 COVID-19 vaccine. TCRdb's copy holds only in-frame clones and misses some; the assay was immunoSEQ multiplex PCR. The repertoire has approximately 170,000 clones, 94% of them found once; the top ten carry over 4.5%. The starting material was peripheral blood, obtained 28 days after the second AZD1222 dose. The receptors derive from an adult who received the AZD1222 COVID-19 vaccine. Both conserved end residues are part of each CDR3. The D gene is left open where the match is weak. The size of a clone is reported for some rows only, either as once, few or many, or as a class for expanded clones.

j_call v_call clone_size d_call cdr3_aa cdr3_nt
TRBJ1-2 TRBV14 NA TRBD1 CASSQDRQGNYGYTF TGTGCCAGCAGCCAAGATAGACAGGGAAACTATGGCTACACCTTC
TRBJ1-1 TRBV27 once TRBD1 CASSWDSNTEAFF TGTGCCAGCAGTTGGGACAGTAACACTGAAGCTTTCTTT
TRBJ1-4 TRBV2 NA NA CASSDGDLNEKLFF TGTGCCAGCAGTGACGGGGACCTTAATGAAAAACTGTTTTTT
TRBJ1-1 TRBV3-1/TRBV3-2 once NA CASSQVVSPVAFF TGTGCCAGCAGCCAAGTCGTCTCCCCCGTCGCTTTCTTT
TRBJ1-5 TRBV4-1 NA NA CASSQVVGGNQPQHF TGCGCCAGCAGCCAAGTTGTAGGGGGCAATCAGCCCCAGCATTTT
TRBJ2-7 TRBV5-4 NA NA CASSLDSLDEQYF TGTGCCAGCAGCTTGGACAGCCTAGACGAGCAGTACTTC
TRBJ2-3 TRBV24-1 NA NA CATSGFQRGVGTDTQYF TGTGCCACCAGTGGGTTTCAGAGGGGAGTGGGGACAGATACGCAGTATTTT
TRBJ2-1 TRBV19 NA TRBD2 CASSRSTSGAYNEQFF TGTGCCAGTAGTAGAAGTACTAGCGGGGCATACAATGAGCAGTTCTTC
TRBJ2-2 TRBV19 NA TRBD2 CASSRGLASHGELFF TGTGCCAGTAGTAGGGGACTAGCGTCCCACGGGGAGCTGTTTTTT
TRBJ1-4 TRBV2 NA TRBD1 CASNGQGSSQKLFF TGTGCCAGCAATGGACAGGGGAGCTCCCAAAAACTGTTTTTT
TRBJ1-1 TRBV29-1 once NA CSVLVLGIDTEAFF TGCAGCGTACTCGTATTGGGCATCGACACTGAAGCTTTCTTT
TRBJ1-1 TRBV28 NA NA CASSPPITEAFF TGTGCCAGCAGCCCACCCATCACTGAAGCTTTCTTT
TRBJ1-2 TRBV5-4 once NA CASSFGGNGNNYGYTF TGTGCCAGCAGCTTTGGGGGGAATGGCAACAACTATGGCTACACCTTC
TRBJ1-1 TRBV29-1 NA NA CSVDRGNTEAFF TGCAGCGTTGACCGGGGAAACACTGAAGCTTTCTTT
TRBJ1-1 TRBV11-2 NA NA CASSLIAERTEAFF TGTGCCAGCAGCTTAATTGCCGAACGGACTGAAGCTTTCTTT
TRBJ1-5 TRBV30 NA NA CAWKSPPGGNQPQHF TGTGCCTGGAAGAGTCCACCCGGGGGAAATCAGCCCCAGCATTTT
TRBJ1-4 TRBV7-9 NA TRBD1 CASSFDRGNEKLFF TGTGCCAGCAGCTTTGACAGGGGAAACGAAAAACTGTTTTTT
TRBJ2-1 TRBV10-1 NA NA CASSDLSGRNEQFF TGCGCCAGCAGTGATCTTTCTGGTAGAAATGAGCAGTTCTTC
TRBJ1-1 TRBV4-1 NA NA CASSQDPRQDEAFF TGCGCCAGCAGCCAAGACCCTCGTCAGGATGAAGCTTTCTTT
TRBJ2-1 TRBV6-2/TRBV6-3 NA NA CASSYPGLKWDNEQFF TGTGCCAGCAGTTACCCGGGCCTAAAGTGGGACAATGAGCAGTTCTTC
TRBJ1-5 TRBV4-2 NA TRBD1 CASSPRQGEQGQPQHF TGTGCCAGCAGCCCAAGACAGGGGGAGCAGGGTCAGCCCCAGCATTTT
TRBJ2-3 TRBV12-3/TRBV12-4 NA TRBD1 CASSLQGAHTQYF TGTGCCAGCAGTTTACAGGGGGCTCATACGCAGTATTTT
TRBJ1-2 TRBV18 NA TRBD1 CASSRDSLNYGYTF TGTGCCAGCTCACGGGACAGTCTGAACTATGGCTACACCTTC
TRBJ1-5 TRBV2 NA NA CASRPDGSNQPQHF TGTGCCAGCAGGCCGGACGGTAGCAATCAGCCCCAGCATTTT
TRBJ1-5 TRBV6-6 NA NA CASKPDTSNQPQHF TGTGCCAGCAAACCAGATACTAGCAATCAGCCCCAGCATTTT
TRBJ2-1 TRBV7-2 NA TRBD1 CASSSGQDYNEQFF TGTGCCAGCAGCTCGGGACAGGACTACAATGAGCAGTTCTTC
TRBJ2-2 TRBV6-5 NA NA CASRGVGETGELFF TGTGCCAGCAGGGGAGTAGGGGAAACCGGGGAGCTGTTTTTT
TRBJ1-1 TRBV5-6 once NA CASSPYRILLNTEAFF TGTGCCAGCAGCCCGTACAGGATATTGTTGAACACTGAAGCTTTCTTT